This entry concerns a single TCR beta chain. The sample belongs to a study of immune characterization of retroperitoneal liposarcoma. One entry per CDR3 protein, called by TCRdb with MiXCR from the PCR reads. The sample lists roughly 4,600 distinct CDR3 sequences, about 33% occurring once. In germline, CDR1 is MNHNS, CDR2 SASEGT. V was pared by 8 bases and J by 0 bases, with 11 bases between. The CDR3 is made up of 14 amino acids. This chain links TRBV6-1 with TRBJ2-1; unclear D gene. The sequence derives from a male donor with retroperitoneal liposarcoma. The sequenced material came from tumor tissue. Written as DNA, the CDR3 is TGTGCCAGCGGGGTTGTGAGCTCCTACAATGAGCAGTTCTTC. Its translation: CASGVVSSYNEQFF.